Listed below are T cell receptor beta chains from one sample, sequenced in a study of regulatory T cells in long-lasting Graves disease. TCRdb fed the multiplex PCR reads into MiXCR, producing one record per CDR3 protein. This sample has about 620,000 distinct CDR3 sequences, with around 15% found just once. This same sample was also taken into another study, of T cells in Graves' hyperthyroidism and ophthalmopathy.

The material sequenced was peripheral blood mononuclear cells (PBMCs), taken at new diagnosis, from a patient treated with antithyroid drugs. These receptors all come from a woman younger than 45 with Graves disease. The CDR3 runs from the conserved cysteine through the conserved F or W. A D gene is named only where the DNA matches it firmly. For some rows the clone size is stated as once, few or many, or as a class when expanded; others skip it.

TRBV27,NA,many,TRBJ2-1,TGTGCCAGCAGTAGCGTTCGGTTTGATACGAATGAGCAGTTCTTC,CASSSVRFDTNEQFF
TRBV2,NA,many,TRBJ1-1,TGTGCCAGCGACAATTTCCGGAGCGCGGGAGGCACTGAAGCTTTCTTT,CASDNFRSAGGTEAFF
TRBV28,NA,many,TRBJ2-7,TGTGCCAGCAGTTTATGGCTCGGGACCAAGGAGCAGTACTTC,CASSLWLGTKEQYF
TRBV20-1,TRBD1,many,TRBJ1-1,TGCAGTGCTAGAGTTGGGACAGCCGACACTGAAGCTTTCTTT,CSARVGTADTEAFF
TRBV19,TRBD1,NA,TRBJ2-3,TGTGCCAGTAGTCCAGACAGGGTGGAAGATACGCAGTATTTT,CASSPDRVEDTQYF
TRBV24-1,NA,many,TRBJ1-2,TGTGCCACCAGTGATGGATATGGCTACACCTTC,CATSDGYGYTF
TRBV28,TRBD2,many,TRBJ2-1,TGTGCCAGCAGCAACTCACCCTTTAGACTAGCGGAATACAATGAGCAGTTCTTC,CASSNSPFRLAEYNEQFF
TRBV12-3/TRBV12-4,NA,many,TRBJ2-3,TGTGCCAGCAGTAGCTCTGTTACGCAGTATTTT,CASSSSVTQYF
TRBV11-2,NA,NA,TRBJ1-3,TGTGCCAGCAGCTCCGGTTCTGTCAGCTCTGGAAACACCATATATTTT,CASSSGSVSSGNTIYF
TRBV6-5,TRBD2,few,TRBJ2-2,TGTGCCAGCAGTTGGCGGGAGGGCCGAGGGGAGCTGTTTTTT,CASSWREGRGELFF
TRBV3-1,NA,many,TRBJ1-1,TGTGCCAGCAGCCAAGAAGGGTTTACTGAAGCTTTCTTT,CASSQEGFTEAFF
TRBV28,NA,many,TRBJ1-1,TGTGCCAGCAGGATGACGACCCATCACAGGGAAGAGGGGAACACTGAAGCTTTCTTT,CASRMTTHHREEGNTEAFF
TRBV28,TRBD1,many,TRBJ2-7,TGTGCCGGACGACCGGGACAGGGGGCGACCGAGCAGTACTTC,CAGRPGQGATEQYF
TRBV30,NA,many,TRBJ1-1,TGTGCCTGGAGCCGCCTGGGAAGGGAGGACACTGAAGCTTTCTTT,CAWSRLGREDTEAFF
TRBV20-1,NA,NA,TRBJ1-2,TGCAGTGCTAGGCAGGGGTCCCCCCGACAGGGCTACACCTTC,CSARQGSPRQGYTF
TRBV11-1,NA,many,TRBJ2-7,TGTGCCAGCACACAGGGAGGACGCACCTCCTACGAGCAGTACTTC,CASTQGGRTSYEQYF
TRBV4-1,NA,NA,TRBJ1-5,TGCGCCAGCAGTCAAGGCAGTACCATGATAAATCAGCCCCAGCATTTT,CASSQGSTMINQPQHF
TRBV29-1,TRBD2,many,TRBJ2-2,TGCAGCGTTTTAAGTTTCGGCGGGGGGGTCTTCGGGGAGCTGTTTTTT,CSVLSFGGGVFGELFF
TRBV30,NA,NA,TRBJ1-5,TGTGCCTGGAATGGAGGGAGCAATCAGCCCCAGCATTTT,CAWNGGSNQPQHF
TRBV6-2/TRBV6-3,NA,few,TRBJ2-2,TGTGCCAGCATTTGGGTGGACGGCGGGGAGCTGTTTTTT,CASIWVDGGELFF
TRBV30,TRBD2,NA,TRBJ2-3,TGTGCCTGGAGTGACCGGGGACTAGTGGTAGATACGCAGTATTTT,CAWSDRGLVVDTQYF
TRBV19,TRBD1,NA,TRBJ1-2,TGTGCCAGTTCAGCGCCGGGACAGGGGAACTATGGCTACACCTTC,CASSAPGQGNYGYTF
TRBV30,NA,few,TRBJ2-3,TGTGCCTGGAGTGTAGGACAGATCACAGATACGCAGTATTTT,CAWSVGQITDTQYF
TRBV7-9,NA,many,TRBJ1-6,TGTGCCAGCAGCCCAGATTCACCCCTCCACTTT,CASSPDSPLHF
TRBV5-1,NA,NA,TRBJ1-5,TGCGCCAGCAGCTTGGGAGGGGTTGATCAGCCCCAGCATTTT,CASSLGGVDQPQHF
TRBV6-1,NA,many,TRBJ1-1,TGTGCCAGCAGCTCCATTGCACCGACGGGATCGATCCTTGAAGCTTTCTTT,CASSSIAPTGSILEAFF
TRBV12-3/TRBV12-4,NA,many,TRBJ1-6,TGTGCCAGCACCACAGGCCGTCGTGGTATTTCACCCCTCCACTTT,CASTTGRRGISPLHF
TRBV6-1,NA,many,TRBJ2-7,TGTGCCAGCACCAGCCAGGGGTCAGGCGAGCAGTACTTC,CASTSQGSGEQYF